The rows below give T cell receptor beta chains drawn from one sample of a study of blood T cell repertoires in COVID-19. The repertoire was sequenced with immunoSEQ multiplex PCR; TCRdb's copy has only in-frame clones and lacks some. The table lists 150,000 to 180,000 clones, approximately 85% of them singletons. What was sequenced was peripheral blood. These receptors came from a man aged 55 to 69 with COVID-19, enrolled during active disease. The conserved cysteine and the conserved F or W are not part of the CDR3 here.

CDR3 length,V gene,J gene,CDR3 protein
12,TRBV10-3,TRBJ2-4,AISESTGRNIQY
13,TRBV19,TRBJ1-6,ASSGRGTENSPLH
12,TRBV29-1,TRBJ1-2,SVANPWTGDGYT
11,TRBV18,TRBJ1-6,ASSPDNNSPLH
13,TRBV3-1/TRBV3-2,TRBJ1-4,ASSQATGFGEKLF
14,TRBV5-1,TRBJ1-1,ASSRTGGDWDTEAF
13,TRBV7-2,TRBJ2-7,ASSLIVISRGEQY
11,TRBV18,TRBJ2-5,ASSSLIQETQY
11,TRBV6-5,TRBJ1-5,ASSTGGNQPQH
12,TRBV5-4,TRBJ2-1,ASSPDYAYNEQF
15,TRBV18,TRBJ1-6,ASWRPGEGSYNSPLH